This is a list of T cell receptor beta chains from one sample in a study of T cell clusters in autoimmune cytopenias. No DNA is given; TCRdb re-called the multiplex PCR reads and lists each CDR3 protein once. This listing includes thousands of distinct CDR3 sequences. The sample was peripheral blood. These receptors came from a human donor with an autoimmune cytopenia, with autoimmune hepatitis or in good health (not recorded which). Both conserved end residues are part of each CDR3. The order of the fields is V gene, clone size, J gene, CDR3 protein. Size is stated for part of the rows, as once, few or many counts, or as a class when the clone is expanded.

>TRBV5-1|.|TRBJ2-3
CASSFGASDTDTQYF
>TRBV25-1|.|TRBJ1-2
CASSEYQDPRRYGYTF
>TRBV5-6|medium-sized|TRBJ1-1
CASSFRGWVTEAFF
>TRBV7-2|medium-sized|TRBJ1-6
CASSPPQGWDSPLHF
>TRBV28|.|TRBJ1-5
CASGRWGPGGPQHF
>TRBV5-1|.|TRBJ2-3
CASSRGTVITDTQYF
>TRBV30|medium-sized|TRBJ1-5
CAWSSASNQPQHF
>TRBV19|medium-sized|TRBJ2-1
CASSPASGTYNEQFF
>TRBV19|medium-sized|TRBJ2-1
CASSLGFNEQFF
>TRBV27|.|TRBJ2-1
CASSFASGVYNEQFF
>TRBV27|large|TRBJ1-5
CASSLGVGGDQPQHF
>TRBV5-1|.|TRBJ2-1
CASSSSPLAGRNEQFF